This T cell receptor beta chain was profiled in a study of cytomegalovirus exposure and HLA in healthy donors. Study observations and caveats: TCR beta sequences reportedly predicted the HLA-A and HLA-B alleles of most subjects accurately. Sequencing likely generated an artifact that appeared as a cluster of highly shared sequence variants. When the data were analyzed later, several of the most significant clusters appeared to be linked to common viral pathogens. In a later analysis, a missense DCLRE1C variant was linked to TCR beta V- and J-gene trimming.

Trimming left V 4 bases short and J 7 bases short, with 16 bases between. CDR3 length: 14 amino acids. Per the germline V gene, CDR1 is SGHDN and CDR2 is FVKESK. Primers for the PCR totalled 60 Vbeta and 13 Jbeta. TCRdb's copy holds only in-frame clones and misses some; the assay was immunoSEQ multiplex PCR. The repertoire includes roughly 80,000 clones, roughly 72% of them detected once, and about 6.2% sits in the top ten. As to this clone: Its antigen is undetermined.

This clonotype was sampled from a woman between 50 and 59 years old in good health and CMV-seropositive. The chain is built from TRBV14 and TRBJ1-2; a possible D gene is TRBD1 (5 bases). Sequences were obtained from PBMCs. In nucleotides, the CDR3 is TGTGCCAGCAGCCCTCTTATGGCAGGGTCTGGCTACACCTTC. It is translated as CASSPLMAGSGYTF.